This TCR beta chain originates from a study of cytomegalovirus exposure and HLA in healthy donors. The CDR3 is 12 amino acids. Looked up from germline, CDR1 is LNHDA and CDR2 is SQIVND (reference sequence). PCR used 60 Vbeta primers and 13 Jbeta primers. TCRdb keeps only in-frame clones here, not all; method: immunoSEQ multiplex PCR. The table has roughly 150,000 clones, roughly three quarters seen once. The TCR sequence derives from a male donor in good health and CMV-seronegative. The rearrangement joins TRBV19 to TRBJ2-2, with no clear D. Sequenced: PBMCs. CDR3 in DNA: TGTGCTTGCGGTCCGAACACCGGGGAGCTGTTTTTT. Amino acid sequence: CACGPNTGELFF. Looking up the rest from reference TRBV19 and TRBJ2-2 gives the full variable domain: DGGITQSPKYLFRKEGQNVTLSCEQNLNHDAMYWYRQDPGQGLRLIYYSQIVNDFQKGDIAEGYSVSREKKESFPLTVTSAQKNPTAFYLCACGPNTGELFFGEGSRLTVL.